This T cell receptor (beta chain) was captured in a study of tumor-infiltrating lymphocytes in primary liver carcinoma. Study overall: Productive TCRbeta read counts per sample ran from roughly 3.5 to 7.1 million and were similar across tissue types.

The template, roughly 0.45 ug total RNA, yielded TCR beta cDNA made with a constant-region primer. Library construction for TCR beta comprised three nested multiplex PCR rounds performed with slightly modified ARM-PCR. TCRdb itself ran the multiplex PCR reads through MiXCR, one entry per CDR3 protein. Of about 130,000 distinct CDR3 sequences in the sample, around 60% were seen once. Of note for this clonotype: Its antigen is as yet unknown. The junction departs from germline at one end; a sequencing error may be responsible.

General study results and limits: Only about 7-25% of top clones occurred in every one of the five tumor regions.

Taking roughly 20-32 mg of unsorted bulk tissue, the authors co-extracted RNA and DNA. No treatment had been given to the patients, who were chronically infected with HBV. This sequence originates from a woman aged 60 to 75 with primary liver carcinoma and hepatitis B virus infection. The sample consisted of liver tumor tissue from sampling region 3. Subset specified: tumor region T3, left-lateral pole.

The CDR3 loop reads CASSFSVFAGELLF. CDR3 nucleotide sequence: TGTGCCAGCAGCTTCAGCGTATTCGCCGGGGAGCTGTTATTT. The genes are TRBV11-2 and TRBJ2-2, with D perhaps matching TRBD2 (5 bases). The CDR3 length is 14 residues. CDR1 SGHAT and CDR2 FQNNGV come from the germline V gene.